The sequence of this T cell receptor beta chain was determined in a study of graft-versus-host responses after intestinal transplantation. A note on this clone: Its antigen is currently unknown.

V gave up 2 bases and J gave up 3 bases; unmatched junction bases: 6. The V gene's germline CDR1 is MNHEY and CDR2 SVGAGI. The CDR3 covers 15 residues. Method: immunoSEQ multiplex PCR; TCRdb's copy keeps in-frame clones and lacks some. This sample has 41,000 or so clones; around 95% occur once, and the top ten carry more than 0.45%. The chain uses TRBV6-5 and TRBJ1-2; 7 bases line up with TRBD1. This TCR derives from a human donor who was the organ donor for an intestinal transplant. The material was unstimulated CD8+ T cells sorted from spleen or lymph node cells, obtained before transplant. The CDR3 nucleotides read TGTGCCAGCAGTTACGACGGTACAGGGGACTATGGCTACACCTTC. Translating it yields CASSYDGTGDYGYTF.